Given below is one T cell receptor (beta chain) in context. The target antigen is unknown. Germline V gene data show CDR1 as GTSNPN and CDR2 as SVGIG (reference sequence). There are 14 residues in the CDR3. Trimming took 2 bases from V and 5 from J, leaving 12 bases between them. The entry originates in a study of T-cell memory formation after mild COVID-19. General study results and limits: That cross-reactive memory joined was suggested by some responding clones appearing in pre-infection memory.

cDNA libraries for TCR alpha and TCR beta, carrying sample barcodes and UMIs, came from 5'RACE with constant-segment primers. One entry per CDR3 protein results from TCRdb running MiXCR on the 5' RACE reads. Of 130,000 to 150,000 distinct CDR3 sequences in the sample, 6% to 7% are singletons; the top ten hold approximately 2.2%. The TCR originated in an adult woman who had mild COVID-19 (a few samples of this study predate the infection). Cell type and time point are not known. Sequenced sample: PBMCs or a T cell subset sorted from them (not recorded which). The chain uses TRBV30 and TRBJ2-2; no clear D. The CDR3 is CAWSRGVLTGELFF. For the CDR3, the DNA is TGTGCCTGGAGTCGTGGGGTGCTAACCGGGGAGCTGTTTTTT.